This TCR beta chain was profiled in a study of cytomegalovirus exposure and HLA in healthy donors. Whole-study results and caveats: HLA-A and HLA-B allele assignments for most subjects were reportedly predicted accurately using TCR beta sequences.

Both 60 Vbeta primers and 13 Jbeta primers went into the PCR. Clones were sequenced by immunoSEQ multiplex PCR, and TCRdb holds only the in-frame ones, with some missing. The sample records roughly 180,000 clones, about four fifths being singletons. Regarding this clone: Its antigen is not identified.

The clonotype originates from a man younger than 40 in good health and CMV-seropositive. Source material: PBMCs.

This CDR3 is CASRRRQSAAYGYTF. CDR3 coding DNA: TGTGCCAGCAGGAGGAGGCAGTCGGCGGCCTATGGCTACACCTTC. The rearrangement links TRBV6-5 to TRBJ1-2; D gene uncertain. Per the germline V gene, CDR1 is MNHEY and CDR2 is SVGAGI. The CDR3 spans 15 residues. V gave up 6 bases and J gave up 4 bases, with 18 bases separating them.